This record covers a single T cell receptor beta chain. Its specificity is unknown. Amplified TCR beta CDR3 regions derived from RNA transcripts. HTBI primers were used for first-round RT-PCR of the TCR CDR3. One entry per CDR3 protein, called by TCRdb with MiXCR from the multiplex PCR reads. The sample yields approximately 600,000 distinct CDR3 sequences, roughly 16% seen once. This record belongs to a study of T cells in Graves' hyperthyroidism and ophthalmopathy. Study information: Staff took peripheral blood when the initial diagnosis was made, before any treatment began.

The study's findings and limits: Using 13 V-J features, a model discriminated ophthalmopathy from stable hyperthyroidism.

The sequencing input was blood. This receptor was obtained from a woman aged 25 to 45 with Graves' hyperthyroidism.

CDR3 sequence: CASSLTGTIANQPQHF. CDR3 nucleotide sequence: TGTGCCAGCAGTCTTACCGGGACGATTGCCAATCAGCCCCAGCATTTT. This chain connects TRBV28 to TRBJ1-5; D perhaps matches TRBD1 (5 bases). The germline gives CDR1 MDHEN, CDR2 SYDVKM. The CDR3 extends over 16 amino acids. The germline V and J ends were trimmed by 5 bases and 3 bases, with 17 bases remaining between them.